This T cell receptor beta chain is from a study of blood T cell repertoires in COVID-19. Sequencing was performed with immunoSEQ multiplex PCR; in TCRdb, only in-frame clones are kept and a portion is missing. The sample includes around 61,000 clones, about 91% seen only once; the top ten take around 40%. CDR1 is LNHDA, CDR2 SQIVND, per germline (reference sequence). The CDR3 extends over 15 amino acids. V lost 10 bases and J lost 7, with 23 bases in between. Source material: peripheral blood. The chain uses TRBV19 and TRBJ2-1, with D possibly TRBD2 on 5 matching bases. The source is a woman aged 55-70 years with COVID-19, enrolled during active disease. CDR3 DNA sequence: TGTGCCACCCGCAGCCTATGGCTAGCAGGTAATGAGCAGTTCTTC. Its translation is CATRSLWLAGNEQFF. Combining the CDR3 with reference TRBV19 and TRBJ2-1 gives the whole variable domain DGGITQSPKYLFRKEGQNVTLSCEQNLNHDAMYWYRQDPGQGLRLIYYSQIVNDFQKGDIAEGYSVSREKKESFPLTVTSAQKNPTAFYLCATRSLWLAGNEQFFGPGTRLTVL.